This T cell receptor beta chain was identified in a study of T cells in Graves' hyperthyroidism and ophthalmopathy. Whole-study context: Peripheral blood draws took place at initial diagnosis, ahead of any treatment.

TCR beta CDR3 sequences were amplified from RNA transcripts. HTBI primers drove first-round RT-PCR of the TCR CDR3. A single record per CDR3 protein comes from TCRdb applying MiXCR to the multiplex PCR reads. Among over 250,000 distinct CDR3 sequences listed, over 15% were seen once. CDR1 is KGHSH and CDR2 is LQKENI in the germline V gene. The CDR3 is 15 amino acids. Trimming took 8 bases from V and 3 from J, leaving 19 bases between them. Findings and caveats of the study: Blood also contained most expanded thyroid clonotypes above 0.001.

There are many counts of this clonotype. Its specificity is not known. What was sequenced was blood. The genes are TRBV18 and TRBJ1-2; D is perhaps TRBD1 (5 bases). This clonotype was obtained from a woman aged 60 to 75 with Graves' ophthalmopathy. DNA of the CDR3: TGTGCCAGCACCTTCGCCAGGGATTCGTACTATGGCTACACCTTC. Translation gives CASTFARDSYYGYTF.